Following are 8 T cell receptor beta chains from one sample sequenced in a study of cytomegalovirus exposure and HLA in healthy donors. 13 Jbeta primers and 60 Vbeta primers were used for the PCR. Sequencing used immunoSEQ multiplex PCR; TCRdb keeps in-frame clones, though not all of them. This table has 100,000 to 150,000 clones, roughly 86% appearing once. Sequencing was carried out using PBMCs. All receptors derive from a man between 18 and 35 years old in good health and CMV-seronegative.

This clone was seen a single time. V gene TRBV7-9 combines with J gene TRBJ1-6, with 8 bases lining up with TRBD1. CDR3 length: 15 residues. The V gene end was trimmed by 1 base and the J gene end by 7 bases; junction bases not matched to a gene: 3. Germline values: CDR1 SEHNR, CDR2 FQNEAQ (reference sequence). DNA of the CDR3: TGTGCCAGCAGCTTAGAGTCAGGGGGCAATTCACCCCTCCACTTT. It encodes CASSLESGGNSPLHF.

The rearrangement links TRBV7-8 to TRBJ2-3; TRBD2 might be the D (6 bases). CDR3 size: 15 residues. V was cut by 5 bases and J by 2 bases, with 14 bases left in between. Germline-derived CDR1 and CDR2 are SGHVS and FQNEAQ. Here the CDR3 reads CASSQRVDTTDTQYF. CDR3 DNA: TGTGCCAGCAGCCAGCGGGTGGACACCACAGATACGCAGTATTTT.

The chain recombines TRBV7-9 with TRBJ2-5, with D maybe TRBD2 (6 bases). Germline CDR1 SEHNR, CDR2 FQNEAQ (reference sequence). The CDR3 length is 15 residues. Trimming cost V 4 bases and J 1 base, with 13 bases left between them. The DNA for the CDR3 is TGTGCCAGCAGCTCCCCGGAGGGTCGCCAAGAGACCCAGTACTTC. As protein: CASSSPEGRQETQYF.

The V gene is TRBV5-6, the J gene TRBJ1-2; 8 bases line up with TRBD1. V lost 4 bases, J lost 8 bases, and 10 bases stayed unmatched. Germline-derived CDR1 and CDR2 are SGHDT and YYEEEE. The CDR3 loop spans 14 amino acids. The CDR3: CASSLPDRERGYTF. Written as DNA, the CDR3 is TGTGCCAGCAGCCTCCCGGACAGGGAACGGGGCTACACCTTC.

The chain carries TRBV7-2 and TRBJ2-7, with 11 bases fitting TRBD2. The CDR3 sequence is 15 residues long. Trimming at V came to 1 base and at J to 6 bases, leaving 5 bases not matched to a gene. Germline V gene lookup returns CDR1 SGHTA and CDR2 FQGNSA. CDR3 sequence: CASSLVAGGLGEQYF. CDR3 bases: TGTGCCAGCAGCTTAGTAGCGGGGGGGCTCGGCGAGCAGTACTTC.

The chain uses TRBV2 and TRBJ2-3, with D perhaps TRBD2 (6 bases). Trimming stripped 4 bases from V and 0 bases from J, with 20 bases between. Germline V lookup: CDR1 SNHLY, CDR2 FYNNEI. CDR3 length equals 18 residues. CDR3: CASSGDPRRGPSTDTQYF. In DNA, the CDR3 is TGTGCCAGCAGTGGTGACCCTCGGAGGGGCCCTAGCACAGATACGCAGTATTTT.

The rearrangement uses TRBV15 and TRBJ1-2; the D gene is possibly TRBD1 (6 bases). Looked up from germline, CDR1 is LNHNV and CDR2 is YYDKDF (reference sequence). The CDR3 length is 14 residues. V was cut by 5 bases and J by 5 bases, with 15 bases left in between. The chain's CDR3 is CATSLVQGAYGYTF. In nucleotides, the CDR3 is TGTGCCACCAGCTTGGTACAGGGCGCATATGGCTACACCTTC.

This chain links TRBV6-6 with TRBJ1-1, with TRBD1 identical over 8 bases. CDR1 is MNHNY, CDR2 SVGAGI, per germline (reference sequence). V lost 4 bases and J lost 0; bases outside the gene matches: 4. The CDR3 runs to 15 residues. The CDR3 DNA follows: TGTGCCAGCAGTTCGGGACAGGCTATGAACACTGAAGCTTTCTTT. The encoded protein is CASSSGQAMNTEAFF.